This TCR beta chain stems from a study of T cell repertoires in cytomegalovirus infection. For the study at large: In public TCR beta signatures, there were indications of both CMV infection and matching HLA type.

TCRdb itself ran the reads through MiXCR, one entry per CDR3 protein. This table holds approximately 250,000 distinct CDR3 sequences, approximately 9.1% found once. CDR1 is SGHTA, CDR2 FQGNSA, per germline. The CDR3 consists of 16 residues. V gave up 8 bases and J gave up 9 bases; unmatched junction bases: 14. Sequenced input: PBMCs. The chain is built from TRBV7-2 and TRBJ1-6; 9 bases agree with TRBD1. The sequence was obtained from a human donor in good health (CMV status not recorded). Some clones in this sample may be carry-over from other donors' samples. CDR3: CASQLAQGASSSPLHF. DNA for the CDR3: TGTGCCAGCCAGCTTGCACAGGGGGCGAGCAGTTCACCCCTCCACTTT.